Sequencing of this T cell receptor beta chain was carried out in a study of CD8 T cells in Susac syndrome. Reverse transcription used about 0.45 to 1 ug RNA and random hexamers. Amplification of TCR beta CDR3 across 54 Vbeta and 13 Jbeta was performed with immunoSEQ multiplex PCR. TCRdb called the immunoSEQ multiplex PCR reads again in MiXCR, with one record for every CDR3 protein. Of about 120,000 distinct CDR3 sequences listed, nearly 95% are singletons. Trimming removed 6 bases at V and 4 bases at J, with 14 bases between. This CDR3 region has 14 residues. From germline, CDR1 is SEHNR and CDR2 FQNEAQ (reference sequence). The T cells that were sequenced for TCR beta were CD8+ and CD4+ cells from blood.

The TCR comes from a human donor in good health. The chain joins TRBV7-9 to TRBJ2-3; D is possibly TRBD1 (6 bases). Sequences were obtained from CD4+ T cells from PBMCs. The CDR3 DNA is TGTGCCAGCAGGAGGCAGGGGAACTCAGATACGCAGTATTTT. Translating gives CASRRQGNSDTQYF.